A single sample gave rise to the 29 T cell receptor beta chains below, sequenced in a study of T-cell reconstitution after alpha-beta-depleted transplantation in children. TCRbeta library construction was performed incorporating unique molecular identifiers. TCRdb analysed the PCR reads with MiXCR anew, one entry per CDR3 protein. The sample includes nearly 550,000 distinct CDR3 sequences, approximately 20% of them seen just once. The specimen was PBMCs from the stem cell graft donor, collected from the stem cell graft. Every receptor here comes from a human donor who donated a stem cell graft to a child with acute lymphoblastic leukemia.

In this sample, this clonotype turned up many times. This chain links TRBV12-3 or TRBV12-4 with TRBJ2-5, with D perhaps matching TRBD2 (5 bases). V lost 6 bases and J 1 base, leaving 9 bases between the germline ends. The CDR3 consists of 13 residues. For the CDR3, the DNA is TGTGCCAGCAGAAGCGGCACCCAAGAGACCCAGTACTTC. It specifies CASRSGTQETQYF.

The V and J genes are TRBV7-8 and TRBJ2-7, with 9 bases lining up with TRBD2. Trimming took 5 bases from V and 6 from J; bases not matched to a gene: 26. This CDR3 has 20 amino acids. The germline V gene has CDR1 SGHVS and CDR2 FQNEAQ. The DNA of the CDR3 is TGTGCCAGCAGCCTCCTGCACCACCCCAGTAAGCGGGAGGCAAAGGGCGAGCAGTACTTC. Amino acids: CASSLLHHPSKREAKGEQYF.

The J gene is TRBJ1-1, the V gene TRBV7-8; D is unresolved. This CDR3 is built from 13 residues. Trimming left V 5 bases short and J 2 bases short, with 9 bases between. Germline V gene data show CDR1 as SGHVS and CDR2 as FQNEAQ. CDR3 sequence reads: CASSHEGNTEAFF. DNA of the CDR3: TGTGCCAGCAGCCATGAGGGTAACACTGAAGCTTTCTTT.

In this sample, this clonotype turned up many times. CDR3 amino acids: CASSSTGTDTQYF. CDR3 nucleotides: TGTGCCAGCAGCTCGACAGGCACAGATACGCAGTATTTT. The chain employs TRBV7-3 and TRBJ2-3; weak D call: TRBD1 (5 bases). V lost 4 bases and J lost 1, with 6 bases in between. CDR3 length: 13 amino acids. The germline V gene encodes CDR1 SGHTA and CDR2 FQGTGA.

This sequence joins TRBV5-1 and TRBJ2-7; D is perhaps TRBD1 (5 bases). The germline V gene encodes CDR1 SGHRS and CDR2 YFSETQ. Trimming took 3 bases from V and 4 from J, leaving 23 bases between them. This CDR3 has 17 amino acids. Here the CDR3 reads CASSSDYAGPQGYEQYF. In nucleotides, the CDR3 is TGCGCCAGCAGCTCCGATTATGCAGGGCCTCAGGGATACGAGCAGTACTTC.

This clonotype was detected only a few times. The chain links TRBV27 to TRBJ2-2; D gene unclear. In germline, CDR1 is MNHEY, CDR2 SMNVEV (reference sequence). The CDR3 is 15 residues long. The ends were cut back, 5 bases at V and 7 bases at J, with 17 bases in the middle. The CDR3 coding sequence is TGTGCCAGCAGTCTCACTGGCCCAAGTCGCGGGGAGCTGTTTTTT. It specifies CASSLTGPSRGELFF.

This clonotype was counted between two and nine times. The chain couples TRBV6-5 to TRBJ1-5; unclear D gene. The ends were cut back, 6 bases at V and 10 bases at J, with 13 bases in the middle. CDR1 and CDR2 (germline): MNHEY, SVGAGI. CDR3 length: 12 residues. DNA for the CDR3: TGTGCCAGCAGCCCAAGTGGGAGTCCCCAGCATTTT. Encoded protein: CASSPSGSPQHF.

This clonotype was seen a handful of times. This chain connects TRBV6-1 to TRBJ2-7; 10 bases map to TRBD1. Germline trimming cut 5 bases from V and 9 bases from J; bases unmatched to any gene: 22. Germline V CDR1 and CDR2: MNHNS, SASEGT. This CDR3 has 18 residues. CDR3: CASSPLRDRGAPGPWQYF. In nucleotides, the CDR3 is TGTGCCAGCAGTCCCCTCCGGGACAGGGGTGCACCCGGACCGTGGCAGTACTTC.

In its sample, this clonotype was seen a few times. CDR3 loop: CASSHRPTSGREADTQYF. The CDR3 DNA sequence: TGCGCCAGCAGCCACCGCCCCACTAGCGGGAGAGAGGCAGATACGCAGTATTTT. The V call is TRBV5-1, the J call TRBJ2-3; TRBD2 matches 11 bases. The CDR3 has 18 residues. Germline CDR1 SGHRS, CDR2 YFSETQ. The V and J ends lost 4 bases and 4 bases, in that order; junction bases with no gene match: 14.

This clonotype was recorded only once. The chain is built from TRBV29-1 and TRBJ1-1; no definite D call. In germline, CDR1 is SQVTM, CDR2 ANQGSEA. This CDR3 is built from 14 residues. V lost 3 bases and J lost 0, with 11 bases in between. CDR3 amino acids: CSVEEGLMNTEAFF. In DNA, the CDR3 is TGCAGCGTTGAGGAAGGGCTCATGAACACTGAAGCTTTCTTT.

A remark on this clonotype: At one boundary the junction diverges from the germline segment, which might be a read error. Here the CDR3 reads CASCLERRGGDTIYF. CDR3 nucleotide sequence: TGTGCCAGCTGCTTAGAGCGACGGGGGGGGGACACCATATATTTT. The gene calls are TRBV7-8 and TRBJ1-3; the D gene is possibly TRBD1 (5 bases). Germline CDR1 reads SGHVS; CDR2 reads FQNEAQ. The CDR3 is made up of 15 amino acids.

This clonotype was seen a few times. The rearrangement uses TRBV7-7 and TRBJ2-2; D is possibly TRBD1 (6 bases). Trimming left V 9 bases short and J 5 bases short, with 13 bases between. CDR1 SSHAT and CDR2 FNYEAQ come from the germline V gene (reference sequence). CDR3 length: 13 amino acids. The DNA of the CDR3 is TGTGCCAGTTTGGACAGAAGAACCGGGGAGCTGTTTTTT. Protein product: CASLDRRTGELFF.

This clonotype appeared many times. This chain joins TRBV5-1 and TRBJ2-7; D tentatively reads TRBD1 or TRBD2 (5 bases each). CDR1 SGHRS and CDR2 YFSETQ come from the germline V gene. V was clipped by 4 bases and J by 4 bases, with 12 bases between them. There are 13 residues in the CDR3. The CDR3 loop is CASSRDGIYEQYF. CDR3 sequence (DNA): TGCGCCAGCAGCCGGGACGGTATTTACGAGCAGTACTTC.

The chain is built from TRBV15 and TRBJ2-1; TRBD2 matches at 7 bases. In germline, CDR1 is LNHNV, CDR2 YYDKDF (reference sequence). J lost 3 bases, V lost 11 bases, and 13 bases had no gene match. This CDR3 is 15 amino acids long. The CDR3 coding sequence is TGTGCCGCGGCCCCTCTCGCGGGAGTCTACAATGAGCAGTTCTTC. Its translation is CAAAPLAGVYNEQFF.

This clonotype was observed at least ten times. The V call is TRBV5-1, the J call TRBJ2-7; 12 positions match TRBD2. The CDR3 is 15 amino acids. V lost 4 bases and J lost 5; bases outside the gene matches: 7. In germline, CDR1 is SGHRS, CDR2 YFSETQ. For the CDR3, the DNA is TGCGCCAGCAGCCCGACTAGCGGGAGATACGACGAGCAGTACTTC. Translated: CASSPTSGRYDEQYF.

The J gene is TRBJ1-2, the V gene TRBV20-1; no clear D. Between the trimmed V and J ends, which lost 3 bases and 0 bases, there was a span of 11 bases. CDR1 is DFQATT and CDR2 is SNEGSKA in the germline V gene (reference sequence). The length of the CDR3 is 14 residues. CDR3 nucleotide sequence: TGCAGTGCTAGCTTCCGGGCCTCTAACTATGGCTACACCTTC. It specifies CSASFRASNYGYTF.

At least ten counts were recorded for this clonotype. The chain couples TRBV6-1 to TRBJ2-7; TRBD1 matches 10 bases. V was clipped by 8 bases and J by 5 bases; unmatched bases: 12. Germline-derived CDR1 and CDR2 are MNHNS and SASEGT. This CDR3 is 15 amino acids long. As DNA, the CDR3 is TGTGCCAGCTCCGATTGGACAGGGGGTAATCACGAGCAGTACTTC. Translated, it gives CASSDWTGGNHEQYF.

The chain has TRBV12-3 or TRBV12-4 and TRBJ1-2, with D hard to call. The CDR3 sequence is 14 residues long. The ends were cut back, 2 bases at V and 8 bases at J, with 15 bases in the middle. In DNA, the CDR3 is TGTGCCAGCAGTTTAATCTTGAGTGTGTTAGGCTACACCTTC. Translating gives CASSLILSVLGYTF.

This clonotype was seen a few times. The chain employs TRBV7-3 and TRBJ2-1; the match to TRBD2 covers 13 bases. Germline trimming cut 5 bases from V and 8 bases from J; bases unmatched to any gene: 12. The CDR3 length is 17 residues. Per the germline V gene, CDR1 is SGHTA and CDR2 is FQGTGA. For the CDR3, the DNA is TGTGCCAGCAGCCCCTTCACTAGCGGGAGGGCGTATCATGAGCAGTTCTTC. This encodes CASSPFTSGRAYHEQFF.

This chain joins TRBV18 and TRBJ2-7; TRBD1 agrees at 10 bases. The germline V gene has CDR1 KGHSH and CDR2 LQKENI. This CDR3 has 15 amino acids. With 6 bases clipped from V and 2 bases from J, the junction kept 7 bases outside the gene matches. This CDR3 is CASSLDRGITYEQYF. The CDR3 DNA reads as TGTGCCAGCTCCTTGGACAGGGGGATAACCTACGAGCAGTACTTC.

This clonotype was detected a few times. V and J are TRBV5-6 and TRBJ1-2, with 7 nucleotides matching TRBD1. Germline V gene lookup returns CDR1 SGHDT and CDR2 YYEEEE. The V segment lost 3 bases and the J segment 5 bases; nucleotides outside the gene matches: 4. This CDR3 has 13 residues. The CDR3 spells CASSYDRAYGYTF. CDR3 in DNA: TGTGCCAGCAGCTATGACAGGGCATATGGCTACACCTTC.

This chain connects TRBV21-1 to TRBJ2-1; TRBD1 was called by the table and not checked on the DNA. TRBV21-1 represents a pseudogene. The CDR3 runs 12 residues. The CDR3 loop is CATSHRECEQFF. For the CDR3, the DNA is TGTGCCACCAGCCACCGGGAGTGTGAGCAGTTCTTC.

The sample holds a few counts of this clonotype. This chain connects TRBV10-2 to TRBJ2-7; D ambiguous. The CDR3 has 10 amino acids. Germline CDR1 WSHSY, CDR2 SAAADI. The ends were cut back, 8 bases at V and 5 bases at J, with 7 bases in the middle. The DNA for the CDR3 is TGCGCCAGCTCGCATAACGAGCAGTACTTC. Its translation is CASSHNEQYF.

This clonotype was observed a few times. CDR3 amino acids: CSAPNRGISYEQYF. In DNA form, the CDR3 reads TGCAGTGCTCCGAACAGGGGGATTTCCTACGAGCAGTACTTC. The chain carries TRBV20-1 and TRBJ2-7, with 8 bases that match TRBD1. The CDR3 covers 14 residues. Germline assignment: CDR1 DFQATT and CDR2 SNEGSKA (reference sequence). After removal of 5 bases from V and 1 base from J, the junction contained 7 bases not matched to a gene.

The chain employs TRBV7-2 and TRBJ2-7; 12 positions match TRBD2. The CDR3 spans 16 residues. Trimming at V came to 0 bases and at J to 7 bases, leaving 7 bases not matched to a gene. Germline CDR1 SGHTA, CDR2 FQGNSA. As DNA, the CDR3 is TGTGCCAGCAGCTTAGCCCTAGCGGGAGGGCTCGGGGAGCAGTACTTC. Amino acid sequence: CASSLALAGGLGEQYF.

The sample holds one count of this clonotype. This chain joins TRBV7-7 and TRBJ2-5; either TRBD1 or TRBD2 may supply D (5 bases each). The CDR3 runs 13 residues. V dropped 4 bases and J dropped 5 bases, with 11 bases sitting between them. CDR1 and CDR2 from the germline V gene are SSHAT and FNYEAQ (reference sequence). The CDR3 bases are TGTGCCAGCAGCTCACAATGGGGGGAGACCCAGTACTTC. The encoded protein is CASSSQWGETQYF.

This clonotype was found a few times. This rearrangement joins TRBV4-2 to TRBJ2-3, with TRBD1 matching 11 bases. The CDR3 consists of 16 residues. Trimming took 4 bases from V and 1 from J; bases not matched to a gene: 4. The V gene's germline CDR1 is LGHNA and CDR2 YNFKEQ. The CDR3 region has the DNA TGTGCCAGCAGCCCGCGGACAGGGGGCGGCACAGATACGCAGTATTTT. Its protein product is CASSPRTGGGTDTQYF.

This clonotype was picked up a small number of times. The rearrangement uses TRBV5-6 and TRBJ1-1; D is uncertain. The germline V and J ends were trimmed by 0 bases and 10 bases, with 13 bases remaining between them. Germline V gene data show CDR1 as SGHDT and CDR2 as YYEEEE. The CDR3 consists of 13 residues. The CDR3 DNA sequence: TGTGCCAGCAGCTTGGGCCCCATTCCGTCAGCTTTCTTT. Translation gives CASSLGPIPSAFF.

This clonotype was counted only a few times. The chain joins TRBV5-1 to TRBJ2-1, with D maybe TRBD2 (7 bases). V lost 4 bases to trimming and J lost 0 bases, with 23 bases between them. From germline, CDR1 is SGHRS and CDR2 YFSETQ. The length of the CDR3 is 19 residues. The CDR3 is CASSAWGGLGLSSYNEQFF. The CDR3 DNA is TGCGCCAGCAGCGCCTGGGGGGGCCTGGGACTAAGCTCCTACAATGAGCAGTTCTTC.